The 29 T cell receptor beta chains in this list originate from one sample, sequenced in a study of T cells after yellow fever vaccination. A single record per CDR3 protein comes from TCRdb applying MiXCR to the 5' RACE reads. The sample yields tens of thousands of distinct CDR3 sequences, 7.7% seen once. The sample was CD8+ T cells sorted from PBMCs, taken on the day of the yellow fever booster vaccination. These receptors were obtained from a man aged 30 to 45 who received the YFV17D yellow fever vaccine.

The rearrangement joins TRBV6-5 to TRBJ2-7; weak D call: TRBD2 (5 bases). Germline loops: CDR1 MNHEY, CDR2 SVGAGI. V lost 2 bases and J lost 0, with 8 bases in between. This CDR3 has 14 amino acids. As DNA, the CDR3 is TGTGCCAGCAGTTACATCGGGGTCTCCTACGAGCAGTACTTC. Protein: CASSYIGVSYEQYF.

This chain uses TRBV19 with TRBJ2-4; the D is unclear. CDR1 LNHDA and CDR2 SQIVND come from the germline V gene (reference sequence). This CDR3 is built from 13 residues. The CDR3 coding sequence is TGTGCGTCCTCAGGCCCAGACAAAAACATTCAGTACTTC. Encoded protein: CASSGPDKNIQYF.

This clonotype was recorded many times. The chain uses TRBV7-9 and TRBJ1-1; D remains unclear. The germline gives CDR1 SEHNR, CDR2 FQNEAQ (reference sequence). Trimming cost V 2 bases and J 3 bases, with 10 bases left between them. This CDR3 has 14 amino acids. CDR3: CASSLPRRDTEAFF. CDR3 nucleotide sequence: TGTGCCAGCAGCTTACCCCGACGGGACACTGAAGCTTTCTTT.

This clonotype was seen repeatedly, ten times or more. The chain combines TRBV27 with TRBJ2-1; 10 positions agree with TRBD1. Trimming at V came to 6 bases and at J to 7 bases, leaving 9 bases not matched to a gene. Germline-derived CDR1 and CDR2 are MNHEY and SMNVEV (reference sequence). CDR3 length: 15 residues. The CDR3 DNA is TGTGCCAGCAGACGTCCGGGACAGGGGATGAATGAGCAGTTCTTC. It codes for CASRRPGQGMNEQFF.

This clonotype was picked up a small number of times. The J gene is TRBJ2-1, the V gene TRBV5-1; D is perhaps TRBD2 (7 bases). Deletions cut 2 bases from V and 7 bases from J, with 16 bases between. This CDR3 has 15 amino acids. From germline, CDR1 is SGHRS and CDR2 YFSETQ. This chain's CDR3 is CASSLGGGPVNEQFF. The CDR3 DNA sequence: TGCGCCAGCAGCTTAGGGGGAGGGCCGGTGAATGAGCAGTTCTTC.

This chain links TRBV11-2 with TRBJ2-3, with D hard to call. Germline V lookup: CDR1 SGHAT, CDR2 FQNNGV. The CDR3 covers 16 residues. V gave up 1 base and J gave up 3 bases, with 14 bases separating them. CDR3 nucleotide sequence: TGTGCCAGCAGCTTAGGCCAGCGTATATGGACAGATACGCAGTATTTT. Amino acids: CASSLGQRIWTDTQYF.

The chain employs TRBV5-1 and TRBJ2-3, with TRBD2 matching over 10 bases. Germline V gives CDR1 SGHRS, CDR2 YFSETQ. The CDR3 covers 15 residues. With 2 bases clipped from V and 5 bases from J, the junction kept 5 bases outside the gene matches. The CDR3 DNA follows: TGCGCCAGCAGCTTAGCGGGAGGGCCTATAGATACGCAGTATTTT. It encodes CASSLAGGPIDTQYF.

V and J are TRBV6-1 and TRBJ1-2; D remains unclear. The V gene lost 3 bases and the J gene lost 0 bases, with 8 bases spanning the gap. Germline assignment: CDR1 MNHNS and CDR2 SASEGT. This CDR3 has 14 amino acids. DNA of the CDR3: TGTGCCAGCAGTGAGACGGCAGCTAACTATGGCTACACCTTC. It encodes CASSETAANYGYTF.

This clonotype was picked up a small number of times. The V call is TRBV20-1, the J call TRBJ2-1; 7 bases agree with TRBD1. With V trimmed by 3 bases and J by 4 bases, 6 bases remained unmatched. Per the germline V gene, CDR1 is DFQATT and CDR2 is SNEGSKA (reference sequence). The CDR3 extends over 14 amino acids. In DNA form, the CDR3 reads TGCAGTGCTAGCCCGACAGGGCCGTACAATGAGCAGTTCTTC. Protein: CSASPTGPYNEQFF.

This clonotype occurred many times. The rearrangement links TRBV7-8 to TRBJ1-1; D is unresolved. V lost 1 base and J 4 bases, leaving 10 bases between the germline ends. This CDR3 is 14 amino acids long. Looked up from germline, CDR1 is SGHVS and CDR2 is FQNEAQ. The CDR3 bases are TGTGCCAGCAGCTTAGAGGGCGACGGCACTGAAGCTTTCTTT. This encodes CASSLEGDGTEAFF. The full variable domain, rest sourced from reference TRBV7-8 and TRBJ1-1, is GAGVSQSPRYKVAKRGQDVALRCDPISGHVSLFWYQQALGQGPEFLTYFQNEAQLDKSGLPSDRFFAERPEGSVSTLKIQRTQQEDSAVYLCASSLEGDGTEAFFGQGTRLTVV.

This rearrangement joins TRBV2 to TRBJ2-7; TRBD2 matches at 8 bases. The V gene's germline CDR1 is SNHLY and CDR2 FYNNEI. CDR3 length equals 15 residues. V gave up 4 bases and J gave up 4 bases; unmatched junction bases: 9. The CDR3 nucleotides are TGTGCCAGCAGTGCCCCGGGGGGGGGGTTTTACGAGCAGTACTTC. It encodes CASSAPGGGFYEQYF.

V usage is TRBV29-1 and J usage is TRBJ1-1; 7 nucleotides line up with TRBD1. The V gene end was trimmed by 6 bases and the J gene end by 1 base; junction bases not matched to a gene: 5. The CDR3 runs to 13 residues. Germline V CDR1 and CDR2: SQVTM, ANQGSEA. Here the CDR3 reads CSVETGPNTEAFF. CDR3 in DNA: TGCAGCGTAGAGACAGGGCCGAACACTGAAGCTTTCTTT.

The chain has TRBV6-5 and TRBJ2-1, with 7 bases that match TRBD2. The CDR3 sequence is 16 residues long. CDR1 is MNHEY and CDR2 is SVGAGI in the germline V gene. V trimming: 6 bases; J trimming: 7 bases; junction bases outside the gene matches: 15. CDR3 sequence (DNA): TGTGCCAGCAGGGCCTTAACCAGCGGGACTCAAAATGAGCAGTTCTTC. Its translation: CASRALTSGTQNEQFF.

This clonotype was counted at least ten times. This chain connects TRBV7-8 to TRBJ2-2, with 9 bases that match TRBD1. CDR3 size: 16 residues. Looked up from germline, CDR1 is SGHVS and CDR2 is FQNEAQ. The trim removed 5 bases at V and 0 bases at J, leaving 4 bases unmatched. DNA of the CDR3: TGTGCCAGCAGCACTAACAGGGGGCCGAACACCGGGGAGCTGTTTTTT. Encoded protein: CASSTNRGPNTGELFF.

This chain joins TRBV29-1 and TRBJ2-1; 11 nucleotides align to TRBD2. The CDR3 loop spans 13 amino acids. V lost 7 bases to trimming and J lost 6 bases; unmatched junction nucleotides: 5. CDR1 SQVTM and CDR2 ANQGSEA come from the germline V gene. CDR3 DNA: TGCAGCGGAAGACTAGCGGGAACCAATGAGCAGTTCTTC. Translation gives CSGRLAGTNEQFF.

This chain joins TRBV6-2 or TRBV6-3 and TRBJ2-7; TRBD2 aligns across 13 bases. This CDR3 has 15 residues. V shed 1 base, J shed 5 bases, and the junction held 2 bases outside the gene matches. In germline, CDR1 is MNHEY, CDR2 SVGEGT. The CDR3 DNA reads as TGTGCCAGCAGTTACTATGGACTAGCGGGAGACGAGCAGTACTTC. Translation: CASSYYGLAGDEQYF.

There are a few counts of this clonotype. This rearrangement joins TRBV20-1 to TRBJ2-5; 12 bases match TRBD2. The germline V gene has CDR1 DFQATT and CDR2 SNEGSKA (reference sequence). Trimming removed 5 bases from V and 5 bases from J; junction bases left unmatched: 0. CDR3 length: 12 amino acids. Here the CDR3 reads CSAGTSGETQYF. For the CDR3, the DNA is TGCAGTGCTGGGACTAGCGGGGAGACCCAGTACTTC.

The rearrangement uses TRBV4-3 and TRBJ2-3, with 9 bases matching TRBD2. The CDR3 consists of 16 residues. Trimming took 1 base from V and 5 from J; bases not matched to a gene: 7. CDR1 is LGHNA, CDR2 YSLEER, per germline. The chain's CDR3 is CASSQGVAGAQDTQYF. The CDR3 DNA is TGCGCCAGCAGCCAAGGTGTAGCGGGAGCTCAAGATACGCAGTATTTT.

This clonotype was seen a few times. V gene TRBV5-1 combines with J gene TRBJ2-3, with 9 bases aligning to TRBD1. CDR1 is SGHRS, CDR2 YFSETQ, per germline. The CDR3 sequence is 15 residues long. Trimming took 5 bases from V and 1 from J; bases not matched to a gene: 5. CDR3 nucleotides: TGCGCCAGCAGACAGGGGGCAATTCGCACAGATACGCAGTATTTT. Amino acid sequence: CASRQGAIRTDTQYF.

This chain links TRBV7-9 with TRBJ2-3; tentatively, D is TRBD2 (5 bases). The germline V and J ends were trimmed by 2 bases and 4 bases, with 13 bases remaining between them. The CDR3 contains 15 residues. Germline V gives CDR1 SEHNR, CDR2 FQNEAQ (reference sequence). The CDR3 sequence is CASSLYGSGADTQYF. CDR3 DNA: TGTGCCAGCAGCTTATACGGAAGCGGCGCAGATACGCAGTATTTT.

The genes are TRBV4-3 and TRBJ2-1; D unresolved. CDR1 and CDR2 from the germline V gene are LGHNA and YSLEER. With 0 bases removed from V and 0 bases from J, the gap between germline ends came to 12 bases. This CDR3 spans 17 amino acids. CDR3 sequence: CASSQENSASSYNEQFF. In DNA, the CDR3 is TGCGCCAGCAGCCAAGAAAATTCTGCCAGCTCCTACAATGAGCAGTTCTTC.

This clonotype was seen a handful of times. The chain links TRBV12-3 or TRBV12-4 to TRBJ1-2; D unresolved. V dropped 6 bases and J dropped 4 bases, with 12 bases sitting between them. This CDR3 comprises 13 residues. DNA for the CDR3: TGTGCCAGCAGCCCCTCCGGGTCCTATGGCTACACCTTC. Translating it yields CASSPSGSYGYTF.

This clonotype was observed a handful of times. The V gene is TRBV5-6, the J gene TRBJ2-7; D gene ambiguous. The CDR3 has 14 amino acids. Germline CDR1 reads SGHDT; CDR2 reads YYEEEE. V was pared by 0 bases and J by 2 bases, with 9 bases between. CDR3 coding DNA: TGTGCCAGCAGCTTGGGGGCTAGTACCTACGAGCAGTACTTC. Protein sequence: CASSLGASTYEQYF.

Many counts were recorded for this clonotype. The genes are TRBV28 and TRBJ2-7; 14 positions agree with TRBD2. Germline V CDR1 and CDR2: MDHEN, SYDVKM. V was pared by 5 bases and J by 0 bases, with 9 bases of the junction left unmatched. The CDR3 extends over 18 amino acids. CDR3 protein: CASSTRLAGGLASYEQYF. CDR3 nucleotides: TGTGCCAGCAGTACCAGACTAGCGGGAGGGTTGGCCTCCTACGAGCAGTACTTC.

This clonotype was seen many times. The chain employs TRBV7-2 and TRBJ2-1, with 7 bases matching TRBD2. CDR1 and CDR2 (germline): SGHTA, FQGNSA. The J segment lost 0 bases and the V segment lost 7 bases, leaving 6 bases of the junction unmatched. The CDR3 length is 15 residues. The CDR3 protein is CASTFGTTSYNEQFF. CDR3 DNA sequence: TGTGCCAGCACCTTCGGGACTACCTCCTACAATGAGCAGTTCTTC.

The rearrangement joins TRBV4-3 to TRBJ2-7, with 12 bases aligning to TRBD2. The V gene's germline CDR1 is LGHNA and CDR2 YSLEER. Losses at the gene ends were 1 base for V and 0 bases for J; bases not matched to a gene: 10. There are 19 residues in the CDR3. The CDR3 DNA reads TGCGCCAGCAGCCAAGGGCCGACTAGCGGGAGCCCCAGCTCCTACGAGCAGTACTTC. It codes for CASSQGPTSGSPSSYEQYF.

The V call is TRBV19, the J call TRBJ2-2, with D unclear. Germline lookup yields CDR1 LNHDA and CDR2 SQIVND (reference sequence). Trimming cost V 7 bases and J 6 bases, with 21 bases left between them. This CDR3 has 16 residues. CDR3 region: CASTWFGLGNAGELFF. CDR3 in DNA: TGTGCCAGTACTTGGTTTGGGCTAGGAAACGCCGGGGAGCTGTTTTTT.

Only a few counts were recorded for this clonotype. This chain uses TRBV12-3 or TRBV12-4 with TRBJ2-3, with 7 bases aligning to TRBD2. Trimming removed 6 bases from V and 6 bases from J; junction bases left unmatched: 6. The length of the CDR3 is 13 residues. The CDR3: CASRGERDDTQYF. In DNA form, the CDR3 reads TGTGCCAGCAGGGGGGAGCGGGACGATACGCAGTATTTT.

The rearrangement links TRBV14 to TRBJ2-7; 11 bases map to TRBD2. V dropped 2 bases and J dropped 3; count of bases not matched to a gene: 6. This CDR3 is 16 amino acids long. Germline CDR1 is SGHDN and CDR2 is FVKESK. The CDR3, as DNA: TGTGCCAGCAGCCAAACTAGCGGGAGCCGGGACTACGAGCAGTACTTC. It specifies CASSQTSGSRDYEQYF.